The rows below give T cell receptor beta chains drawn from one sample of a study of human T cells and chemical hapten exposure. In TCRdb, the RACE reads were re-called with MiXCR into one record per CDR3 protein. The repertoire has about 110,000 distinct CDR3 sequences, about a tenth of them found once; the top ten carry 3% to 3.5%. Here the sequenced sample was whole blood, taken in connection with sensitization to the hapten diphenylcyclopropenone (DPC). The receptor source for this set is a woman in her thirties or forties with alopecia areata. Some clones in this sample may be carry-over from other donors' samples. Both conserved end residues are part of each CDR3. Fields, in order: clone size, D gene, CDR3 length, J gene, V gene, CDR3 DNA, CDR3 protein. The D gene is left open where the match is weak. Size is stated for part of the rows, as once, few or many counts, or as a class when the clone is expanded.

size: many; D: NA; length: 15; J: TRBJ1-2; V: TRBV4-2; DNA: TGTGCCAGCAGCCAATGGATCGGCCTGGACTATGGCTACACCTTC; CDR3: CASSQWIGLDYGYTF
size: NA; D: NA; length: 13; J: TRBJ1-2; V: TRBV12-3/TRBV12-4; DNA: TGTGCCAGCAGCGCTGTAGAGTACTATGGCTACACCTTC; CDR3: CASSAVEYYGYTF
size: many; D: TRBD1; length: 15; J: TRBJ1-1; V: TRBV16; DNA: TGTGCCAGCCAAGGAACAGGGGCCCAGAACACTGAAGCTTTCTTT; CDR3: CASQGTGAQNTEAFF
size: NA; D: NA; length: 15; J: TRBJ2-2; V: TRBV6-5; DNA: TGTGCCAGCAGCCAGGACTCCGCGAACACCGGGGAGCTGTTTTTT; CDR3: CASSQDSANTGELFF
size: many; D: NA; length: 14; J: TRBJ1-5; V: TRBV6-2/TRBV6-3; DNA: TGTGCCAGCAGTTACGTGGCGGTTCCGGGGCCCCAGCATTTT; CDR3: CASSYVAVPGPQHF
size: few; D: NA; length: 14; J: TRBJ1-1; V: TRBV12-3/TRBV12-4; DNA: TGTGCCAGCATCATACAGGACGGGAACACTGAAGCTTTCTTT; CDR3: CASIIQDGNTEAFF
size: NA; D: NA; length: 15; J: TRBJ2-1; V: TRBV6-2/TRBV6-3; DNA: TGTGCCAGCAGCCCCATAGCCTCCCCCCCTAATGAGCAGTTCTTC; CDR3: CASSPIASPPNEQFF
size: many; D: NA; length: 16; J: TRBJ2-5; V: TRBV7-3; DNA: TGTGCCAGCAGCTTAAATAGTCGGGGATTCCAAGAGACCCAGTACTTC; CDR3: CASSLNSRGFQETQYF
size: many; D: NA; length: 14; J: TRBJ2-4; V: TRBV18; DNA: TGTGCCAGCTCACCTACAGGGGCGGGGAACATTCAGTACTTC; CDR3: CASSPTGAGNIQYF
size: many; D: NA; length: 13; J: TRBJ2-7; V: TRBV12-3/TRBV12-4; DNA: TGTGCCAGCAGCTCCACGACTGATTACGAGCAGTACTTC; CDR3: CASSSTTDYEQYF
size: many; D: NA; length: 14; J: TRBJ2-2; V: TRBV6-5; DNA: TGTGCCAGCAGTTTGGGGTCGGGCCTCGGGGAGCTGTTTTTT; CDR3: CASSLGSGLGELFF
size: NA; D: NA; length: 14; J: TRBJ2-2; V: TRBV5-1; DNA: TGCGCCAGCAGCTTGACACAGGGAGGCGGGGAGCTGTTTTTT; CDR3: CASSLTQGGGELFF
size: NA; D: NA; length: 13; J: TRBJ1-2; V: TRBV19; DNA: TGTGCCAGTAGTATCGGGGCTAACTATGGCTACACCTTC; CDR3: CASSIGANYGYTF
size: NA; D: NA; length: 15; J: TRBJ2-4; V: TRBV10-3; DNA: TGTGCCATCAGTGAGTCCGGGAGAGCCAAAAACATTCAGTACTTC; CDR3: CAISESGRAKNIQYF
size: many; D: NA; length: 15; J: TRBJ2-1; V: TRBV2; DNA: TGTGCCAGCAGTGCGGGGGCGGTGCTGCCGGGGGAGCAGTTCTTC; CDR3: CASSAGAVLPGEQFF
size: NA; D: NA; length: 14; J: TRBJ2-5; V: TRBV5-4; DNA: TGTGCCAGCAGCTTGGATCCAGGGCAAGAGACCCAGTACTTC; CDR3: CASSLDPGQETQYF
size: many; D: NA; length: 12; J: TRBJ1-2; V: TRBV12-3/TRBV12-4; DNA: TGTGCCAGCAGTACAGAGAACTATGGCTACACCTTC; CDR3: CASSTENYGYTF
size: many; D: NA; length: 13; J: TRBJ1-2; V: TRBV5-1; DNA: TGCGCCAGCAGCTTAGCAGCGAACTATGGCTACACCTTC; CDR3: CASSLAANYGYTF
size: many; D: NA; length: 15; J: TRBJ2-1; V: TRBV6-5; DNA: TGTGCCAGCAGTTACGCGGGGGCCTCCTACAATGAGCAGTTCTTC; CDR3: CASSYAGASYNEQFF
size: many; D: NA; length: 13; J: TRBJ1-5; V: TRBV20-1; DNA: TGCAGTGCTCGGAGGTATAGCAATCAGCCCCAGCATTTT; CDR3: CSARRYSNQPQHF
size: NA; D: TRBD1; length: 14; J: TRBJ1-1; V: TRBV5-1; DNA: TGCGCCAGCAGCTCGCGGACAGGGAACACTGAAGCTTTCTTT; CDR3: CASSSRTGNTEAFF
size: NA; D: NA; length: 14; J: TRBJ2-7; V: TRBV4-1; DNA: TGCGCCAGCAGCCAAGATTATACTAACTACGAGCAGTACTTC; CDR3: CASSQDYTNYEQYF
size: many; D: TRBD1; length: 13; J: TRBJ1-2; V: TRBV4-1; DNA: TGCGCCAGCAGCCAACAGGGGGACTATGGCTACACCTTC; CDR3: CASSQQGDYGYTF
size: NA; D: TRBD1; length: 14; J: TRBJ1-2; V: TRBV28; DNA: TGTGCCAGCAGTTCTCAGGGGGGCGCAGGCGGCTACACCTTC; CDR3: CASSSQGGAGGYTF
size: NA; D: TRBD1; length: 15; J: TRBJ1-2; V: TRBV4-3; DNA: TGCGCCAGCAGCCCCGGACAGGGGGCCGGCTATGGCTACACCTTC; CDR3: CASSPGQGAGYGYTF
size: few; D: TRBD1; length: 15; J: TRBJ2-2; V: TRBV6-5; DNA: TGTGCCAGCAGTAAGACAGGGGGCAATTCCGGGGAGCTGTTTTTT; CDR3: CASSKTGGNSGELFF
size: few; D: TRBD1; length: 16; J: TRBJ1-6; V: TRBV10-3; DNA: TGTGCCATCAGTGAGTTTGGGACAGGGAGTAATTCACCCCTCCACTTT; CDR3: CAISEFGTGSNSPLHF
size: NA; D: NA; length: 16; J: TRBJ1-3; V: TRBV13; DNA: TGTGCCAGCAGCCTGAGAAGGGTCCGCTCTGGAAACACCATATATTTT; CDR3: CASSLRRVRSGNTIYF
size: many; D: NA; length: 17; J: TRBJ2-5; V: TRBV3-1; DNA: TGTGCCAGCAGCCAAGAACCTTCGAGGTGGGGTGGAGAGACCCAGTACTTC; CDR3: CASSQEPSRWGGETQYF
size: many; D: NA; length: 13; J: TRBJ2-5; V: TRBV5-1; DNA: TGCGCCAGCAGCCGACAGAACCAAGAGACCCAGTACTTC; CDR3: CASSRQNQETQYF
size: few; D: NA; length: 14; J: TRBJ2-3; V: TRBV28; DNA: TGTGCCAGCAGCGCCCTCGATGGCACAGATACGCAGTATTTT; CDR3: CASSALDGTDTQYF
size: NA; D: TRBD1; length: 15; J: TRBJ2-3; V: TRBV30; DNA: TGTGCCTGGAGCGCGGGGACAGGGAACACAGATACGCAGTATTTT; CDR3: CAWSAGTGNTDTQYF
size: NA; D: NA; length: 15; J: TRBJ1-5; V: TRBV20-1; DNA: TGCAGTGCTGTGACAAGGGAGGGAAGCAATCAGCCCCAGCATTTT; CDR3: CSAVTREGSNQPQHF